This T cell receptor beta chain was sequenced in a study of T cells in Graves' hyperthyroidism and ophthalmopathy. There were TCR beta CDR3 regions amplified from RNA transcripts. The HTBI primer set drove a first-round RT-PCR of the TCR CDR3. TCRdb ran MiXCR on the multiplex PCR reads and lists one entry per CDR3 protein. The sample includes 250,000 to 350,000 distinct CDR3 sequences, about 20% of them seen just once. V shed 1 base and J shed 5 bases, with 12 bases lying between them. The V gene's germline CDR1 is LNHNV and CDR2 YYDKDF (reference sequence). The CDR3 has 14 residues. The chain joins TRBV15 to TRBJ2-7; perhaps TRBD1 as D (5 bases). Sequencing used blood. This sequence was found in a man between 25 and 39 years old with Graves' ophthalmopathy. CDR3 nucleotides: TGTGCCACCAGCAGAGGCAGGGTAGGTCACGAGCAGTACTTC. As protein: CATSRGRVGHEQYF.